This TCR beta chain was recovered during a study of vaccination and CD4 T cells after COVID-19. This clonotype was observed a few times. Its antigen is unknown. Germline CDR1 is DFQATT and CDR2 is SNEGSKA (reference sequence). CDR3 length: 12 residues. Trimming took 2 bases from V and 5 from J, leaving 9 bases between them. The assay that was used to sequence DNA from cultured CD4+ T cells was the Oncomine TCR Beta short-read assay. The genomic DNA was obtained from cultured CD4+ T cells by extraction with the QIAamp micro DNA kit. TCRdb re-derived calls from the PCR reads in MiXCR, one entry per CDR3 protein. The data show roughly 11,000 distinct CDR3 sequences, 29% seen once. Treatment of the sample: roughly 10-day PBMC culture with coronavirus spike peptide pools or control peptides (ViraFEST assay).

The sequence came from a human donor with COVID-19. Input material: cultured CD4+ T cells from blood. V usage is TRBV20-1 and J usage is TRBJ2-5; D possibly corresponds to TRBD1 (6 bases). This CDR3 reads CSARLRGETQYF. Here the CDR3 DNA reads TGCAGTGCTAGATTGAGGGGGGAGACCCAGTACTTC.